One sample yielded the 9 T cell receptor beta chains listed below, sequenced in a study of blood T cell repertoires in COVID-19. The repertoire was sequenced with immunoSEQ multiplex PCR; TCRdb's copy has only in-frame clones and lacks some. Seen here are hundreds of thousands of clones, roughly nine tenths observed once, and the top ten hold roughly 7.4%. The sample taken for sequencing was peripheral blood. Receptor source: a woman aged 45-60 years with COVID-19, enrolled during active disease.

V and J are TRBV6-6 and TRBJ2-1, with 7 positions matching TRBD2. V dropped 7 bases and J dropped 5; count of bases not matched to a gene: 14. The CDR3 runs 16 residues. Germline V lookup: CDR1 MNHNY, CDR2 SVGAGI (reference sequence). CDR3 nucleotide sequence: TGTGCCAGCAAACAAAGGCTAGCGGTGATCAACAATGAGCAGTTCTTC. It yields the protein CASKQRLAVINNEQFF.

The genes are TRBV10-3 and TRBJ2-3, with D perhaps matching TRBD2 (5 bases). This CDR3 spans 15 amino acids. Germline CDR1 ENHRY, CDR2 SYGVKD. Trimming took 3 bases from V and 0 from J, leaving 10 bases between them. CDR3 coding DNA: TGTGCCATCAGTGAAAAACGGGGTAGCACAGATACGCAGTATTTT. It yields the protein CAISEKRGSTDTQYF.

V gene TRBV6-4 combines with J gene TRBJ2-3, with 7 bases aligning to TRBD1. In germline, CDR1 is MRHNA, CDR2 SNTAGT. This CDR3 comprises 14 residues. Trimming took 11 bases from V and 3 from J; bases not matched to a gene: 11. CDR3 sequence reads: CARVRGQGTDTQYF. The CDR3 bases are TGTGCCCGGGTAAGGGGGCAGGGAACAGATACGCAGTATTTT.

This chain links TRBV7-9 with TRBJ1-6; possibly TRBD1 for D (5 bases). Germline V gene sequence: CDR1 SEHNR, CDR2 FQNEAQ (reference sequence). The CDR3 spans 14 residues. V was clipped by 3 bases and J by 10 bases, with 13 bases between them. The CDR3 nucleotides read TGTGCCAGCAGCTTTCCGGGACTTAGGTCACCCCTCCACTTT. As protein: CASSFPGLRSPLHF.

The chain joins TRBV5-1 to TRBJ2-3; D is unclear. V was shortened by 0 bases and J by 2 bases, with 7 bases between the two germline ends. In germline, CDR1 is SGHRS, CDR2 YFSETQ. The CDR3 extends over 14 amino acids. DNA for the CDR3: TGCGCCAGCAGCTTGGAAGCAATCACAGATACGCAGTATTTT. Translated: CASSLEAITDTQYF.

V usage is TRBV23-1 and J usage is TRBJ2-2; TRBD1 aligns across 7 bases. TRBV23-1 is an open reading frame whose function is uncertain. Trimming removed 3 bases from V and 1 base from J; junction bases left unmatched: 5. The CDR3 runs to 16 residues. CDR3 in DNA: TGCGCCAGCAGTCACCCGGGACAGATGAACACCGGGGAGCTGTTTTTT. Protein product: CASSHPGQMNTGELFF.

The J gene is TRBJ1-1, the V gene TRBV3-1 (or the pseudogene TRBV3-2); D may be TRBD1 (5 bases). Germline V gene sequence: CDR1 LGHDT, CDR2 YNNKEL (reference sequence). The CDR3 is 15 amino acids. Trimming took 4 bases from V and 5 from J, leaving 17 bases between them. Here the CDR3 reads CASSPRGGWGTEAFF. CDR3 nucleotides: TGTGCCAGCAGCCCCCGTGGGGGGTGGGGGACTGAAGCTTTCTTT.

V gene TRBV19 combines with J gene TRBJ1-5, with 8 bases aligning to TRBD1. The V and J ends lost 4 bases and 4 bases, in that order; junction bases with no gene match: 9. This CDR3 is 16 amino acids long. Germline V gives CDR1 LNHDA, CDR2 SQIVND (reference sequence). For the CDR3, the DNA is TGTGCCAGTAGTACCCCAGGGGGCGTTAGAAATCAGCCCCAGCATTTT. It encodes CASSTPGGVRNQPQHF.

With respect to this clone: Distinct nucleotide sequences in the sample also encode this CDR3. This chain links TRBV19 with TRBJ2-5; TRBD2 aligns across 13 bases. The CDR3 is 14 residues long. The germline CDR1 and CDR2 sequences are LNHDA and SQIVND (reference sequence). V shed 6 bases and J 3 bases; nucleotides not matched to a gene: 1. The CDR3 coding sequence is TGTGCCAGTAGAGGGACTAGCGGGGAAGAGACCCAGTACTTC. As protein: CASRGTSGEETQYF.